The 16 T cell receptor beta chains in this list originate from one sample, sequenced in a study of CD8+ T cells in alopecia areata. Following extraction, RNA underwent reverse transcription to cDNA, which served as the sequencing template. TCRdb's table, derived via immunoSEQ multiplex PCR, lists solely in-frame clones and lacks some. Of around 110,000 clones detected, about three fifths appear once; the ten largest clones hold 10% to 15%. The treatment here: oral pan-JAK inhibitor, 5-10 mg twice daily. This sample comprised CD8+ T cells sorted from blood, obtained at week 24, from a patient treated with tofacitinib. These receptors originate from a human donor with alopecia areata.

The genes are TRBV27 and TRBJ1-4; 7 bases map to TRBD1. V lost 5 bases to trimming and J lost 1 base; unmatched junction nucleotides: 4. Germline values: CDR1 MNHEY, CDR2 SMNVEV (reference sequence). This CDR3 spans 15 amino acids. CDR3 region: CASSPRQGTNEKLFF. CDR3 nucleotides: TGTGCCAGCAGTCCCCGACAGGGAACTAATGAAAAACTGTTTTTT.

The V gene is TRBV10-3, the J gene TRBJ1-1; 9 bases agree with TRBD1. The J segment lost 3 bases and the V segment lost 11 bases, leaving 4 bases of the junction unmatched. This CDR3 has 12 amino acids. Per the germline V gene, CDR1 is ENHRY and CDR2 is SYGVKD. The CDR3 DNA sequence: TGTGCCGCCGACAGGGGGGACACTGAAGCTTTCTTT. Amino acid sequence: CAADRGDTEAFF.

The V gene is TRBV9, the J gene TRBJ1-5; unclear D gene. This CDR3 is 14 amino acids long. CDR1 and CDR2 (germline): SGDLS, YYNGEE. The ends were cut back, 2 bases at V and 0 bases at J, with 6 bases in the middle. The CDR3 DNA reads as TGTGCCAGCAGCGTTGGCGATAGCAATCAGCCCCAGCATTTT. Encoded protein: CASSVGDSNQPQHF.

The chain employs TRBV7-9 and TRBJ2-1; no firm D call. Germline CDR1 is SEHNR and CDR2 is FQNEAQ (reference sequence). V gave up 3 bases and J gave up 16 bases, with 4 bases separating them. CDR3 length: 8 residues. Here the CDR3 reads CASSLEFF. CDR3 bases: TGTGCCAGCAGCTTGGAATTCTTC.

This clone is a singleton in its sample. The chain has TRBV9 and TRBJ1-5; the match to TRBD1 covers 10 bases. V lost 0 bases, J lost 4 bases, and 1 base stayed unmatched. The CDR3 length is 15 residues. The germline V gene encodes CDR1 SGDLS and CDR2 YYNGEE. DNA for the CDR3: TGTGCCAGCAGCGTAGGGGGACAGGGGAATCAGCCCCAGCATTTT. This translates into CASSVGGQGNQPQHF.

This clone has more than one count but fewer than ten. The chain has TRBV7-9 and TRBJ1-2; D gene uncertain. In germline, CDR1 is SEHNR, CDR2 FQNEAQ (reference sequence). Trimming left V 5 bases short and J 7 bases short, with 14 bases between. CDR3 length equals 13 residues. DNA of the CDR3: TGTGCCAGCAGCCAAGAACGACTGGGTGGCTACACCTTC. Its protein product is CASSQERLGGYTF.

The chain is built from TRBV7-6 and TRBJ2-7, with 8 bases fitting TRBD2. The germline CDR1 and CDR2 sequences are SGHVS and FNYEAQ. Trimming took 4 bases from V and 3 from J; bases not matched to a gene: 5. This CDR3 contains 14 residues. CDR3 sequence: CASSSGGLHYEQYF. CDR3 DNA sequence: TGTGCCAGCAGCTCGGGGGGGCTCCACTACGAGCAGTACTTC.

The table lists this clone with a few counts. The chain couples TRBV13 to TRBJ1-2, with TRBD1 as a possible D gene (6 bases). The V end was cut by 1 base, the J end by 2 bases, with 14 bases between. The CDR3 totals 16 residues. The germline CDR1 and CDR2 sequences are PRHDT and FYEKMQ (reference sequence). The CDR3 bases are TGTGCCAGCAGCTTAGAATCTACAGGGAGAAACTATGGCTACACCTTC. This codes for CASSLESTGRNYGYTF.

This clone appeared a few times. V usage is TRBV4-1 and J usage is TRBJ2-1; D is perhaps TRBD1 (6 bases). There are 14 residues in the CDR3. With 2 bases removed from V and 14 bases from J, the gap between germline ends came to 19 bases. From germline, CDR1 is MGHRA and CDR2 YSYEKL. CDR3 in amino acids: CASSQTGTGTREFF. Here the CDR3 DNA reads TGCGCCAGCAGCCAAACCGGGACCGGGACAAGGGAGTTCTTC.

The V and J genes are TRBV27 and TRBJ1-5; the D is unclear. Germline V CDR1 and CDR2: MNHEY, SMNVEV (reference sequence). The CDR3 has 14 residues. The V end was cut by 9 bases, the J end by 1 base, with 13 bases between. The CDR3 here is CARDLARSNQPQHF. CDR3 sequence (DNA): TGTGCCAGGGACCTGGCTCGGAGCAATCAGCCCCAGCATTTT.

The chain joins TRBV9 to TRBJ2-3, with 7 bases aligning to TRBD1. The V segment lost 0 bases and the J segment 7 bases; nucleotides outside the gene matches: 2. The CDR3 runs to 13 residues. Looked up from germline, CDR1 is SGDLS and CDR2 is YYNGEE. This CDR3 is CASSVDRGNTQYF. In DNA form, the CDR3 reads TGTGCCAGCAGCGTAGACAGGGGAAATACGCAGTATTTT. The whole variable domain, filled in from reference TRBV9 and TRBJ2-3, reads DSGVTQTPKHLITATGQRVTLRCSPRSGDLSVYWYQQSLDQGLQFLIQYYNGEERAKGNILERFSAQQFPDLHSELNLSSLELGDSALYFCASSVDRGNTQYFGPGTRLTVL.

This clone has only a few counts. In DNA form, the CDR3 reads TGCAGCGTTGTACAGGAAAACACCGGGGAGCTGTTTTTT. It is translated as CSVVQENTGELFF. The rearrangement joins TRBV29-1 to TRBJ2-2; D may be TRBD1 (5 bases). Trimming shortened V by 4 bases and J by 2 bases, and 8 bases separated the two germline ends. Per the germline V gene, CDR1 is SQVTM and CDR2 is ANQGSEA. This CDR3 region has 13 residues.

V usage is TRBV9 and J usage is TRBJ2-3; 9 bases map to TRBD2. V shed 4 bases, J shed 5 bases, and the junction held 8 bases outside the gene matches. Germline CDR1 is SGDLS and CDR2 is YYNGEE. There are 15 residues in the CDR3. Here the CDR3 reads CASSPRTSAGDTQYF. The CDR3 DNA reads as TGTGCCAGCAGCCCAAGGACTAGCGCAGGAGATACGCAGTATTTT.

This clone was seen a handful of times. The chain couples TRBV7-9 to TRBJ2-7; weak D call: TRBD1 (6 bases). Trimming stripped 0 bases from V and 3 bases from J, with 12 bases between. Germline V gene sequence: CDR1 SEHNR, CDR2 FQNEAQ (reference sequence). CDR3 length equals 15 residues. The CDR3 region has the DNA TGTGCCAGCAGCTTAGCCGCCGGACAGATCTACGAGCAGTACTTC. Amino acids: CASSLAAGQIYEQYF.

The CDR3, as DNA: TGTGCCAGCAGCGCAGGGAGCAGGACTGAAGCTTTCTTT. Translating it yields CASSAGSRTEAFF. The chain is built from TRBV9 and TRBJ1-1; maybe TRBD1 (5 bases). The CDR3 has 13 amino acids. Germline CDR1 SGDLS, CDR2 YYNGEE. V was clipped by 3 bases and J by 5 bases, with 11 bases between them.

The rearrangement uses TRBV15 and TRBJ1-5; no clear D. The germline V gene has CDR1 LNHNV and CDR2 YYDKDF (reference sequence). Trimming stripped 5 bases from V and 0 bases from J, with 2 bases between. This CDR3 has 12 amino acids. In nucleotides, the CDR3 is TGTGCCACCAGCCGTAGCAATCAGCCCCAGCATTTT. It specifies CATSRSNQPQHF.